This TCR beta chain came from a study of cytomegalovirus exposure and HLA in healthy donors. On this clone itself: Its antigen is unidentified.

Whole-study findings and limits: Later work found most CMV-associated TCR beta chains apparently HLA-restricted.

The study ran its PCR with 60 Vbeta and 13 Jbeta primers. TCRdb's table, derived via immunoSEQ multiplex PCR, lists solely in-frame clones and lacks some. This sample has about 210,000 clones; 82% occur once, and the top ten carry approximately 6.5%. V shed 5 bases, J shed 6 bases, and the junction held 12 bases outside the gene matches. CDR1 is SEHNR and CDR2 is FQNEAQ in the germline V gene (reference sequence). This CDR3 is 17 amino acids long. The sample consisted of PBMCs. The gene calls are TRBV7-9 and TRBJ2-4, with 11 positions matching TRBD2. The source is a man in his forties in good health and CMV-seropositive. In DNA, the CDR3 is TGTGCCAGCAGCCCACTCGGACTAGCGGGCGGGGGAAACATTCAGTACTTC. This codes for CASSPLGLAGGGNIQYF.